This TCR beta chain was observed in a study of CD8 T cells in Susac syndrome. V lost 0 bases to trimming and J lost 2 bases, with 14 bases between them. Germline V gene data show CDR1 as DFQATT and CDR2 as SNEGSKA (reference sequence). This CDR3 comprises 15 residues. RNA in amounts of roughly 0.5 to 1 ug was reverse transcribed with random hexamers. A multiplex approach, immunoSEQ multiplex PCR, amplified TCR beta CDR3 across 54 Vbeta and 13 Jbeta. TCRdb independently ran MiXCR on the immunoSEQ multiplex PCR reads; one entry per CDR3 protein. This sample has about 140,000 distinct CDR3 sequences, with 95% found just once.

This chain links TRBV20-1 with TRBJ2-7; TRBD1 might be the D (7 bases). Material: CD4+ T cells from PBMCs. The origin of this receptor is a human donor with multiple sclerosis. The CDR3 sequence: CSARDPAGGPYEQYF. CDR3 coding DNA: TGCAGTGCTAGAGATCCTGCAGGGGGGCCCTACGAGCAGTACTTC.